The 10 T cell receptor beta chains given below trace back to one sample, sequenced in a study of cytomegalovirus exposure and HLA in healthy donors. 13 Jbeta primers and 60 Vbeta primers were used for the PCR. Assay used: immunoSEQ multiplex PCR; TCRdb lists only in-frame clones, some missing. The listing records around 53,000 clones. Sequenced input: PBMCs. These receptors were obtained from a male donor in good health and CMV-seropositive.

The CDR3 DNA reads as TGTGCCAGCAGTTTCTCTCCACTCTACGAGCAGTACTTC. Its protein product is CASSFSPLYEQYF. The gene calls are TRBV28 and TRBJ2-7, with D hard to call. V was trimmed by 3 bases and J by 3 bases, leaving 9 bases between them. The germline CDR1 and CDR2 sequences are MDHEN and SYDVKM. The CDR3 contains 13 residues.

V gene TRBV7-8 combines with J gene TRBJ2-1; D is unclear. The germline V gene encodes CDR1 SGHVS and CDR2 FQNEAQ. V was shortened by 2 bases and J by 5 bases, with 13 bases between the two germline ends. There are 15 residues in the CDR3. CDR3 sequence: CASSLNQRYHNEQFF. The DNA of the CDR3 is TGTGCCAGCAGCTTAAATCAGCGCTACCACAATGAGCAGTTCTTC.

The V and J genes are TRBV27 and TRBJ2-3; D not resolved. The germline gives CDR1 MNHEY, CDR2 SMNVEV (reference sequence). Trimming took off 5 bases at V and 8 bases at J, with 11 bases between the two ends. This CDR3 region has 12 residues. The CDR3: CASSPSPGTQYF. CDR3 nucleotide sequence: TGTGCCAGCAGTCCATCACCAGGTACGCAGTATTTT.

This rearrangement joins TRBV7-3 to TRBJ2-3, with 7 bases matching TRBD1. The CDR3 extends over 14 amino acids. V lost 5 bases, J lost 2 bases, and 4 bases stayed unmatched. Germline loops: CDR1 SGHTA, CDR2 FQGTGA. Here the CDR3 reads CASSKGQLTDTQYF. In DNA form, the CDR3 reads TGTGCCAGCAGCAAGGGACAGCTCACAGATACGCAGTATTTT.

The J gene is TRBJ1-2, the V gene TRBV7-8; D is unresolved. Trimming left V 5 bases short and J 3 bases short, with 16 bases between. CDR3 length: 15 residues. Germline V CDR1 and CDR2: SGHVS, FQNEAQ. As DNA, the CDR3 is TGTGCCAGCAGCCCGCCTGGAGGCGACTACTATGGCTACACCTTC. Translated: CASSPPGGDYYGYTF.

V gene TRBV10-1 combines with J gene TRBJ1-2; 9 bases are a match to TRBD1. The CDR3 totals 15 residues. Trimming cost V 7 bases and J 6 bases; bases outside gene matches: 12. CDR1 WNHNN and CDR2 SYGVQD come from the germline V gene (reference sequence). The CDR3 is CASIEAGQGKDGYTF. As DNA, the CDR3 is TGCGCCAGCATAGAAGCGGGACAGGGAAAGGATGGCTACACCTTC.

The chain has TRBV5-5 and TRBJ1-1; 7 bases agree with TRBD1. The CDR3 totals 12 residues. In germline, CDR1 is SGHKS, CDR2 YYEKEE (reference sequence). Unmatched junction bases numbered 3, after V lost 5 bases and J lost 5 bases. In nucleotides, the CDR3 is TGTGCCAGCAGTAAACAGGGGACTGAAGCTTTCTTT. Amino acid sequence: CASSKQGTEAFF. Complete variable domain (other parts from reference TRBV5-5 and TRBJ1-1): DAGVTQSPTHLIKTRGQQVTLRCSPISGHKSVSWYQQVLGQGPQFIFQYYEKEERGRGNFPDRFSARQFPNYSSELNVNALLLGDSALYLCASSKQGTEAFFGQGTRLTVV.

The rearrangement uses TRBV6-1 and TRBJ2-4; 16 bases line up with TRBD2. The germline V gene encodes CDR1 MNHNS and CDR2 SASEGT. Trimming at V came to 8 bases and at J to 7 bases, leaving 5 bases not matched to a gene. This CDR3 comprises 15 residues. The CDR3 DNA reads TGTGCCAGCGGGGGACTAGCGGGGGGGCGGAACATTCAGTACTTC. Translated: CASGGLAGGRNIQYF.

CDR3 DNA sequence: TGTGCCACCTCAGGAGGCAATGAGCAGTTCTTC. Its translation is CATSGGNEQFF. The chain employs TRBV6-5 and TRBJ2-1; tentative D call: TRBD2 (5 bases). Between the trimmed V and J ends, which lost 10 bases and 6 bases, there was a span of 10 bases. This CDR3 spans 11 amino acids. Germline V gene lookup returns CDR1 MNHEY and CDR2 SVGAGI.

The J gene is TRBJ2-1, the V gene TRBV7-9; D may be TRBD2 (6 bases). The V gene's germline CDR1 is SEHNR and CDR2 FQNEAQ (reference sequence). Between the trimmed V and J ends, which lost 2 bases and 0 bases, there was a span of 8 bases. The CDR3 has 15 residues. The CDR3 sequence is CASSLRGSSYNEQFF. CDR3 nucleotide sequence: TGTGCCAGCAGCTTACGGGGGAGCTCCTACAATGAGCAGTTCTTC.